These 14 T cell receptor beta chains were sequenced from one sample in a study of cytomegalovirus exposure and HLA in healthy donors. The study ran its PCR with 60 Vbeta and 13 Jbeta primers. Assay used: immunoSEQ multiplex PCR; TCRdb lists only in-frame clones, some missing. This sample has roughly 100,000 clones, with roughly 76% found just once. Sequencing was performed on PBMCs. Receptors were obtained from a man aged 25-40 years in good health and CMV-seropositive.

This chain uses TRBV25-1 with TRBJ1-4; D possibly corresponds to TRBD1 (5 bases). V shed 6 bases and J shed 0 bases, with 11 bases lying between them. Germline V lookup: CDR1 MGHDK, CDR2 SYGVNS. This CDR3 has 15 amino acids. CDR3 sequence reads: CASSGRVTTNEKLFF. CDR3 in DNA: TGTGCCAGCAGCGGCAGGGTGACAACTAATGAAAAACTGTTTTTT.

This clone was counted a few times. This chain connects TRBV19 to TRBJ1-5; TRBD1 might be the D (6 bases). From germline, CDR1 is LNHDA and CDR2 SQIVND (reference sequence). Trimming removed 4 bases from V and 4 bases from J, with 11 bases in between. This CDR3 is 14 amino acids long. DNA for the CDR3: TGTGCCAGTAGTACGACAGGAGAGAATCAGCCCCAGCATTTT. Protein sequence: CASSTTGENQPQHF.

V is TRBV5-1 and J is TRBJ1-3; no definite D call. Trimming took 0 bases from V and 0 from J, leaving 10 bases between them. The CDR3 is made up of 16 amino acids. Germline CDR1 reads SGHRS; CDR2 reads YFSETQ. The CDR3 here is CASSLVGGNSGNTIYF. The CDR3 DNA reads as TGCGCCAGCAGCTTGGTTGGCGGAAACTCTGGAAACACCATATATTTT.

The chain recombines TRBV4-1 with TRBJ1-1; D is uncertain. The germline gives CDR1 MGHRA, CDR2 YSYEKL. Trimming cost V 1 base and J 2 bases, with 8 bases left between them. This CDR3 is 14 amino acids long. CDR3 DNA: TGCGCCAGCAGCCAAGGAGGAATTAACACTGAAGCTTTCTTT. It encodes CASSQGGINTEAFF.

The rearrangement joins TRBV5-6 to TRBJ2-5; D might be TRBD2 (5 bases). Germline values: CDR1 SGHDT, CDR2 YYEEEE. Deletions cut 4 bases from V and 3 bases from J, with 13 bases between. The CDR3 length is 14 residues. The CDR3 loop is CASSIRPGKETQYF. DNA of the CDR3: TGTGCCAGCAGCATTAGACCCGGGAAAGAGACCCAGTACTTC. The complete variable domain, with remaining parts taken from reference TRBV5-6 and TRBJ2-5, reads DAGVTQSPTHLIKTRGQQVTLRCSPKSGHDTVSWYQQALGQGPQFIFQYYEEEERQRGNFPDRFSGHQFPNYSSELNVNALLLGDSALYLCASSIRPGKETQYFGPGTRLLVL.

The V call is TRBV6-1, the J call TRBJ1-5; D might be TRBD1 (5 bases). Germline loops: CDR1 MNHNS, CDR2 SASEGT. Trimming cost V 4 bases and J 3 bases, with 16 bases left between them. The CDR3 consists of 16 residues. CDR3 in amino acids: CASSGRTPSTNQPQHF. The CDR3 bases are TGTGCCAGCAGTGGTAGGACACCTTCTACCAATCAGCCCCAGCATTTT.

The CDR3 DNA sequence: TGTGCCAGTAGTTTATCGGGCTACGAGCAGTACTTC. Its translation: CASSLSGYEQYF. The rearrangement uses TRBV19 and TRBJ2-7; D remains unclear. Germline loops: CDR1 LNHDA, CDR2 SQIVND (reference sequence). V was cut by 5 bases and J by 3 bases, with 8 bases left in between. This CDR3 has 12 amino acids.

This clone has a handful of counts. The CDR3 loop is CASSLQGTGYEAFF. The DNA of the CDR3 is TGCGCCAGCAGCCTACAGGGCACAGGGTATGAAGCTTTCTTT. The V gene is TRBV4-1, the J gene TRBJ1-1; the D gene is possibly TRBD1 (6 bases). V was pared by 4 bases and J by 7 bases, with 16 bases between. The CDR3 totals 14 residues. Germline lookup yields CDR1 MGHRA and CDR2 YSYEKL.

The J gene is TRBJ1-3, the V gene TRBV18; TRBD1 aligns across 7 bases. Germline V CDR1 and CDR2: KGHSH, LQKENI. This CDR3 has 16 residues. The trim removed 3 bases at V and 0 bases at J, leaving 5 bases unmatched. For the CDR3, the DNA is TGTGCCAGCTCACCCGAACAGGGGAGCTCTGGAAACACCATATATTTT. This encodes CASSPEQGSSGNTIYF.

This clone was recorded a few times. This chain joins TRBV6-1 and TRBJ1-1; tentatively, D is TRBD1 (6 bases). Trimming shortened V by 4 bases and J by 7 bases, and 22 bases separated the two germline ends. This CDR3 has 16 amino acids. Germline CDR1 reads MNHNS; CDR2 reads SASEGT. For the CDR3, the DNA is TGTGCCAGCAGTGGCGTCGCTGGGGGGGCGCCGAGTGAAGCTTTCTTT. It specifies CASSGVAGGAPSEAFF.

The chain joins TRBV5-1 to TRBJ2-3, with 10 bases fitting TRBD2. Looked up from germline, CDR1 is SGHRS and CDR2 is YFSETQ. CDR3 length: 15 residues. After removal of 7 bases from V and 3 bases from J, the junction contained 8 bases not matched to a gene. The CDR3 here is CASGGGLADTDTQYF. CDR3 sequence (DNA): TGCGCCAGCGGGGGTGGACTAGCGGATACAGATACGCAGTATTTT.

The V gene is TRBV5-1, the J gene TRBJ2-3; 7 nucleotides agree with TRBD2. Germline assignment: CDR1 SGHRS and CDR2 YFSETQ. The CDR3 is 15 residues long. V lost 3 bases to trimming and J lost 4 bases; unmatched junction nucleotides: 8. CDR3 bases: TGCGCCAGCAGCTCTGGGAGGGTTCTGGCAGATACGCAGTATTTT. Encoded protein: CASSSGRVLADTQYF. Together with reference TRBV5-1 and TRBJ2-3, the CDR3 gives the full variable domain: KAGVTQTPRYLIKTRGQQVTLSCSPISGHRSVSWYQQTPGQGLQFLFEYFSETQRNKGNFPGRFSGRQFSNSRSEMNVSTLELGDSALYLCASSSGRVLADTQYFGPGTRLTVL.

V usage is TRBV7-9 and J usage is TRBJ2-1; 11 nucleotides match TRBD2. CDR3 size: 16 residues. Germline lookup yields CDR1 SEHNR and CDR2 FQNEAQ (reference sequence). The V segment lost 5 bases and the J segment 1 base; nucleotides outside the gene matches: 4. As DNA, the CDR3 is TGTGCCAGCAGCCCCGGGACTAGCGGATCCTACAATGAGCAGTTCTTC. Amino acids: CASSPGTSGSYNEQFF.

The J gene is TRBJ1-6, the V gene TRBV6-1, with 9 bases lining up with TRBD1. The CDR3 sequence is 17 residues long. Germline trimming cut 3 bases from V and 10 bases from J; bases unmatched to any gene: 13. Germline V gene lookup returns CDR1 MNHNS and CDR2 SASEGT. The CDR3: CASSEGGTGWGSSPLHF. The CDR3 nucleotides read TGTGCCAGCAGTGAGGGGGGGACAGGGTGGGGATCATCACCCCTCCACTTT.